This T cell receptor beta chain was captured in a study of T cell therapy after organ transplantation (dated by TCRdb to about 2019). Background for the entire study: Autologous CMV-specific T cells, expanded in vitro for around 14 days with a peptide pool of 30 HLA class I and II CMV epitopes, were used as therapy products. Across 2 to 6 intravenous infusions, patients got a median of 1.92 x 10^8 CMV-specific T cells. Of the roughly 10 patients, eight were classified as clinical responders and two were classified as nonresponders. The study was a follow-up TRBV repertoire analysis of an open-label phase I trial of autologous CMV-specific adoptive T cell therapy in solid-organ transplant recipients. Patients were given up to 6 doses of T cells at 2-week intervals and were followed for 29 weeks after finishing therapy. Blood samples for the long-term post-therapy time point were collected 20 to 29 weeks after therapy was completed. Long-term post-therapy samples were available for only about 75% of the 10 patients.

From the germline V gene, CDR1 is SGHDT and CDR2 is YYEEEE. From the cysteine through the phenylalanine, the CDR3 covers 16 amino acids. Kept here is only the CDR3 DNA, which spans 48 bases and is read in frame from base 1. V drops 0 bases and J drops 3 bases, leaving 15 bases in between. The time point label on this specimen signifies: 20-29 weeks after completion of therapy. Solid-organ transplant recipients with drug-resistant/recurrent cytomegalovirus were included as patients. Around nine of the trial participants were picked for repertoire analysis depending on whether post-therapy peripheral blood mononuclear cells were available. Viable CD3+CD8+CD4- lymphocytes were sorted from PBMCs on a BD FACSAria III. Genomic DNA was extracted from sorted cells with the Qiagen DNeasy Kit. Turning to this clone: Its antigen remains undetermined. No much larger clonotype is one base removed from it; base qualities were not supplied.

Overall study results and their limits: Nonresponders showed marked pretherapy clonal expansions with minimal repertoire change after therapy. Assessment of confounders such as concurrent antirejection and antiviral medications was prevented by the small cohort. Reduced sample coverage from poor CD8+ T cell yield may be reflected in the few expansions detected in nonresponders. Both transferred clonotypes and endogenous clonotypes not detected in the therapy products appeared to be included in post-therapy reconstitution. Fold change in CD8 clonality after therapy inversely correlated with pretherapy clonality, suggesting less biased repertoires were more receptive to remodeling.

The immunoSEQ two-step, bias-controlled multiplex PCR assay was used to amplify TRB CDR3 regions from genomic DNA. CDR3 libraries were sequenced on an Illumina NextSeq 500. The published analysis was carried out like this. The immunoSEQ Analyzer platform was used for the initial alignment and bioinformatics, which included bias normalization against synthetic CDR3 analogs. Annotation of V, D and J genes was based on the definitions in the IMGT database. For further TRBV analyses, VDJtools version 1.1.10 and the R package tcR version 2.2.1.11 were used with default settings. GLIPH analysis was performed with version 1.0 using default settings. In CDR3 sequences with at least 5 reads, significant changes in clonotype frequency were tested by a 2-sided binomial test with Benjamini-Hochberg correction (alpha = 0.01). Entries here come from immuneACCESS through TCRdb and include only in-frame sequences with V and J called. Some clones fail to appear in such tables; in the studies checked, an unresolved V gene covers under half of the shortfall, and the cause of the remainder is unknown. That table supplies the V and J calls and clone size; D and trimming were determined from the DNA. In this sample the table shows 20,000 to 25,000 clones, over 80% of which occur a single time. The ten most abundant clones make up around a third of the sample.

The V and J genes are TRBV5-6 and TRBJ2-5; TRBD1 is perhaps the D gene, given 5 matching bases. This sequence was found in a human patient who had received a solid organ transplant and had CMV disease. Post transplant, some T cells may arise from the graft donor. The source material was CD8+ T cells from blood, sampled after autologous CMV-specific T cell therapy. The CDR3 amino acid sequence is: CASSLVGQGLEETQYF. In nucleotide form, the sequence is TGTGCCAGCAGCTTGGTAGGCCAGGGTCTGGAAGAGACCCAGTACTTC. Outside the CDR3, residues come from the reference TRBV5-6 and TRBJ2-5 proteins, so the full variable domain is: DAGVTQSPTHLIKTRGQQVTLRCSPKSGHDTVSWYQQALGQGPQFIFQYYEEEERQRGNFPDRFSGHQFPNYSSELNVNALLLGDSALYLCASSLVGQGLEETQYFGPGTRLLVL.